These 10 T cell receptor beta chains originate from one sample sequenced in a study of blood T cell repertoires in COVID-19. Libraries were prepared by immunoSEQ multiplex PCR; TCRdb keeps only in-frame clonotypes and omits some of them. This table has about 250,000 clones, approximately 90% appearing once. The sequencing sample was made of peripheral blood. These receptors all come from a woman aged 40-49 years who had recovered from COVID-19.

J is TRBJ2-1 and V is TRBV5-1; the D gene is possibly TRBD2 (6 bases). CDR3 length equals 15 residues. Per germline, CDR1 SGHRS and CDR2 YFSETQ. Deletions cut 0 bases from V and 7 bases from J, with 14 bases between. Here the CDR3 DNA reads TGCGCCAGCAGCTTGGCTGCGGGATGGGGGAATGAGCAGTTCTTC. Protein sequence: CASSLAAGWGNEQFF.

CDR3 in amino acids: CASSLTGAGGTDTQYF. The DNA of the CDR3 is TGTGCCAGCTCACTCACCGGGGCAGGGGGCACAGATACGCAGTATTTT. The chain couples TRBV18 to TRBJ2-3; weak D call: TRBD1 (6 bases). Germline assignment: CDR1 KGHSH and CDR2 LQKENI. The CDR3 has 16 amino acids. V lost 4 bases, J lost 1 base, and 15 bases lay in between.

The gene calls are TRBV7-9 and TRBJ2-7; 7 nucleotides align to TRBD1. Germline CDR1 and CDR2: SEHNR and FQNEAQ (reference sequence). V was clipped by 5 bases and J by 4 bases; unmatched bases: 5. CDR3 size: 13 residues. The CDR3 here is CASSRDSRYEQYF. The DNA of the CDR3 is TGTGCCAGCAGCCGGGACAGCAGATACGAGCAGTACTTC.

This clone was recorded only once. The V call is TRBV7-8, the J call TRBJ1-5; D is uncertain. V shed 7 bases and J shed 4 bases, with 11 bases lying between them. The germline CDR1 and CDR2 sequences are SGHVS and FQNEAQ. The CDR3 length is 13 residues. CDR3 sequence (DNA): TGTGCCAGCAAGCAGGTTGGGAATCAGCCCCAGCATTTT. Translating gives CASKQVGNQPQHF.

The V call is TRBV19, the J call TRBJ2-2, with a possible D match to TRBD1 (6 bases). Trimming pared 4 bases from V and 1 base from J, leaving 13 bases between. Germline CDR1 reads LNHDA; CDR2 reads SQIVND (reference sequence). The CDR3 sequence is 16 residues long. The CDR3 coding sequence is TGTGCCAGTAGTACAACACCGGGACAGAACACCGGGGAGCTGTTTTTT. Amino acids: CASSTTPGQNTGELFF.

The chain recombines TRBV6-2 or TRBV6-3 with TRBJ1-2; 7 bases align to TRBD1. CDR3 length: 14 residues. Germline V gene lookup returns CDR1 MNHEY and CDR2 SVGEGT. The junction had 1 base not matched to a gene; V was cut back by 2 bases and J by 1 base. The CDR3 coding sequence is TGTGCCAGCAGTTACCGGGACAGTAACTATGGCTACACCTTC. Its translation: CASSYRDSNYGYTF.

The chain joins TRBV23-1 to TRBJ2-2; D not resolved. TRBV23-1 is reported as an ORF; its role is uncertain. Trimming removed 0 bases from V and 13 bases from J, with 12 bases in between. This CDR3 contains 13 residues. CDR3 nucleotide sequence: TGCGCCAGCAGTCAATCGTTGGGCTCCCGGCTGTTTTTT. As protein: CASSQSLGSRLFF.

The CDR3 region is CASKGGAPSTDTQYF. The CDR3 coding sequence is TGTGCCAGCAAGGGCGGGGCCCCTAGCACAGATACGCAGTATTTT. The V call is TRBV2, the J call TRBJ2-3; D perhaps matches TRBD2 (6 bases). The CDR3 covers 15 residues. The germline gives CDR1 SNHLY, CDR2 FYNNEI. The V and J ends lost 7 bases and 0 bases respectively, with 14 bases between them.

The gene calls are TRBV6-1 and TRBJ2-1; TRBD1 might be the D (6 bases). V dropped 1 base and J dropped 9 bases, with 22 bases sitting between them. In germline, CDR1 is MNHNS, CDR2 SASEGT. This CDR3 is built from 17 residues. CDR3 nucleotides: TGTGCCAGCAGTGAAGGCCGGACAGCCCTAAGTGTAGCTGAGCAGTTCTTC. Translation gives CASSEGRTALSVAEQFF.

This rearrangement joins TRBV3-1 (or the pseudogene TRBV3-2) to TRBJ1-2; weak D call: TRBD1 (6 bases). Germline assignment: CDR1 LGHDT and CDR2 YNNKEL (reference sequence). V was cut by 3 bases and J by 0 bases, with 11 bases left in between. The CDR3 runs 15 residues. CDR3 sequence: CASSHPQGANYGYTF. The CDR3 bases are TGTGCCAGCAGCCATCCACAGGGAGCTAACTATGGCTACACCTTC.